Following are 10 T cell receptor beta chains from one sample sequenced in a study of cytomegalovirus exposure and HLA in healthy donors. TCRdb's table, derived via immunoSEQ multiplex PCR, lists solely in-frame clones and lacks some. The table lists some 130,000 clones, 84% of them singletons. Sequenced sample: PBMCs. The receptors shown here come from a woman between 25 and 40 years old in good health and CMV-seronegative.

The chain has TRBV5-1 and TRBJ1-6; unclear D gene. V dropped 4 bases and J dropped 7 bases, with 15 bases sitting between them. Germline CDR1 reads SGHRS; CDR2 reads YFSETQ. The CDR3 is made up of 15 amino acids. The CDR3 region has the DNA TGCGCCAGCAGCGCGTCGGCGACTACAAATTCACCCCTCCACTTT. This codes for CASSASATTNSPLHF.

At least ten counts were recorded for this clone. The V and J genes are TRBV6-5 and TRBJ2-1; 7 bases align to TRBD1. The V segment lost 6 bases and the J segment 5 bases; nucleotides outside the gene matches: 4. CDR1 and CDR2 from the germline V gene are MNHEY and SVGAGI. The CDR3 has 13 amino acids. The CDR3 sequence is CASRRTGNNEQFF. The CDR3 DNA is TGTGCCAGCAGACGGACAGGAAACAATGAGCAGTTCTTC.

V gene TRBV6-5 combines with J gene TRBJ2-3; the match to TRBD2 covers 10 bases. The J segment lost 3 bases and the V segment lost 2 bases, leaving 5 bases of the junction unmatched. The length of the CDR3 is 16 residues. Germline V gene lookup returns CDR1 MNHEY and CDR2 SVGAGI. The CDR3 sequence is CASSYQAGGPTDTQYF. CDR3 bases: TGTGCCAGCAGTTACCAAGCGGGGGGGCCTACAGATACGCAGTATTTT.

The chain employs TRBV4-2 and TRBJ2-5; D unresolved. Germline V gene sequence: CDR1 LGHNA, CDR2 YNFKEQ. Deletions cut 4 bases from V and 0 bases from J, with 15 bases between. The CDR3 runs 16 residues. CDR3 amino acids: CASSPTTGVYQETQYF. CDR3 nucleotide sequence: TGTGCCAGCAGCCCAACCACCGGAGTTTACCAAGAGACCCAGTACTTC.

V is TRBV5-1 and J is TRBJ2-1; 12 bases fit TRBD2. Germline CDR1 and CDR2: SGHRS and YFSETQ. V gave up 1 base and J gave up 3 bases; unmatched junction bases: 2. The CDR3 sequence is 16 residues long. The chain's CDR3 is CASSLTTSGGYNEQFF. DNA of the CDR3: TGCGCCAGCAGCTTGACGACTAGCGGGGGCTACAATGAGCAGTTCTTC.

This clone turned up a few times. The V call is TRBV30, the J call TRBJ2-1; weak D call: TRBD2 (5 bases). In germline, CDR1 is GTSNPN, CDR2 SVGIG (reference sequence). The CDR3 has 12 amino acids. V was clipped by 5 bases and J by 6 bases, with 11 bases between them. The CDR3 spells CAWSGSGNEQFF. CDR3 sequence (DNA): TGTGCCTGGTCGGGGTCAGGCAATGAGCAGTTCTTC.

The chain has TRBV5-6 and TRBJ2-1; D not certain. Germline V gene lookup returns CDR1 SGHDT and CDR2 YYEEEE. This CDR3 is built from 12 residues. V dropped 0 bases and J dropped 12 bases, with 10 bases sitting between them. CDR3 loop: CASSLGGEWQFF. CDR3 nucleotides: TGTGCCAGCAGCTTGGGAGGTGAGTGGCAGTTCTTC.

CDR3 region: CASSLTQGAAQFF. CDR3 bases: TGCGCCAGCAGCTTGACCCAAGGGGCCGCGCAGTTCTTC. The V call is TRBV5-1, the J call TRBJ2-1; tentative D call: TRBD1 (5 bases). The CDR3 consists of 13 residues. Germline V gene sequence: CDR1 SGHRS, CDR2 YFSETQ. V was shortened by 1 base and J by 12 bases, with 14 bases between the two germline ends. Looking up the rest from reference TRBV5-1 and TRBJ2-1 gives the full variable domain: KAGVTQTPRYLIKTRGQQVTLSCSPISGHRSVSWYQQTPGQGLQFLFEYFSETQRNKGNFPGRFSGRQFSNSRSEMNVSTLELGDSALYLCASSLTQGAAQFFGPGTRLTVL.

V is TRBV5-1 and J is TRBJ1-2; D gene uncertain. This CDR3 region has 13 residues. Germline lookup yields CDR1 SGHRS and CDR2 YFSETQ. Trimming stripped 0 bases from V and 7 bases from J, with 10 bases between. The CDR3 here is CASSLDNTGGYTF. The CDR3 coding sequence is TGCGCCAGCAGCTTGGATAACACGGGTGGCTACACCTTC.

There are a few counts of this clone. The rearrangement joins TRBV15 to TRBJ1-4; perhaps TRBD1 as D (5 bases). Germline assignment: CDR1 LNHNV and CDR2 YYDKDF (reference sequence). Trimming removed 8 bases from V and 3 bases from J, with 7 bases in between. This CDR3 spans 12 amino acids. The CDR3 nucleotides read TGTGCCACCGGGGCAGCTAATGAAAAACTGTTTTTT. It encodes CATGAANEKLFF. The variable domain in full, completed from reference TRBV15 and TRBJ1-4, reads DAMVIQNPRYQVTQFGKPVTLSCSQTLNHNVMYWYQQKSSQAPKLLFHYYDKDFNNEADTPDNFQSRRPNTSFCFLDIRSPGLGDTAMYLCATGAANEKLFFGSGTQLSVL.